The 24 T cell receptor beta chains in this list originate from one sample, sequenced in a study of read filtering for tumor transcriptome and immune sequencing. From approximately 400 ng of RNA, a library with molecular barcoded alpha/delta and beta/gamma adaptors was made. TCRdb reprocessed the reads via MiXCR and lists one record per CDR3 protein. Of approximately 60,000 distinct CDR3 sequences listed, roughly 20% are singletons. Sample: a population of CD138-negative cells sorted from bone marrow. The receptors originated from a donor at least 40 years old with multiple myeloma.

The chain is built from TRBV27 and TRBJ2-7; a possible D gene is TRBD1 (6 bases). Trimming took 8 bases from V and 4 from J, leaving 15 bases between them. This CDR3 has 13 residues. The germline V gene has CDR1 MNHEY and CDR2 SMNVEV (reference sequence). CDR3 residues: CASFGDRRYEQYF. The CDR3 DNA follows: TGTGCCAGCTTCGGTGACAGGCGGTACGAGCAGTACTTC.

This sequence joins TRBV19 and TRBJ1-1; TRBD1 agrees at 7 bases. This CDR3 contains 13 residues. J was trimmed by 5 bases and V by 10 bases; bases with no gene match: 10. The germline V gene has CDR1 LNHDA and CDR2 SQIVND (reference sequence). The CDR3 coding sequence is TGTGCCACGTGGCAGGGGGGGAGTACTGAAGCTTTCTTT. It is translated as CATWQGGSTEAFF. The complete variable domain, with remaining parts taken from reference TRBV19 and TRBJ1-1, reads DGGITQSPKYLFRKEGQNVTLSCEQNLNHDAMYWYRQDPGQGLRLIYYSQIVNDFQKGDIAEGYSVSREKKESFPLTVTSAQKNPTAFYLCATWQGGSTEAFFGQGTRLTVV.

This clonotype was observed many times. V and J are TRBV7-8 and TRBJ2-2, with D maybe TRBD1 (5 bases). V dropped 3 bases and J dropped 4 bases, with 18 bases sitting between them. Per germline, CDR1 SGHVS and CDR2 FQNEAQ. CDR3 length: 17 amino acids. CDR3 sequence: CASSFVRQPVGTGELFF. The CDR3 region has the DNA TGTGCCAGCAGCTTCGTGAGACAGCCCGTAGGCACCGGGGAGCTGTTTTTT.

This clonotype appeared many times. The CDR3: CASSPVTSGRSMTDTQYF. The CDR3 DNA reads as TGTGCCAGCAGCCCGGTGACTAGCGGGAGGTCTATGACAGATACGCAGTATTTT. This chain uses TRBV11-2 with TRBJ2-3, with TRBD2 identical over 13 bases. From germline, CDR1 is SGHAT and CDR2 FQNNGV. Germline trimming cut 5 bases from V and 3 bases from J; bases unmatched to any gene: 11. The CDR3 contains 18 residues. Drawing the rest from reference TRBV11-2 and TRBJ2-3, the complete variable domain is EAGVAQSPRYKIIEKRQSVAFWCNPISGHATLYWYQQILGQGPKLLIQFQNNGVVDDSQLPKDRFSAERLKGVDSTLKIQPAKLEDSAVYLCASSPVTSGRSMTDTQYFGPGTRLTVL.

A note on this clonotype: This likely came from a read error, as a far larger clone is one base away. The J gene is TRBJ2-1, the V gene TRBV12-3 or TRBV12-4; D is undetermined. This CDR3 comprises 11 residues. CDR3 residues: CSSRVINEQFF. The CDR3 nucleotides are TGTTCCAGCAGAGTGATTAATGAGCAGTTCTTC.

A word on this clonotype: This clone may be a read error of a much larger clone one base away. The chain uses TRBV5-1 and TRBJ1-4, with D unclear. Looked up from germline, CDR1 is SGHRS and CDR2 is YFSETQ. This CDR3 region has 13 residues. CDR3 sequence: CASMATTNEELFF. Here the CDR3 DNA reads TGCGCCAGCATGGCCACAACTAATGAAGAACTGTTTTTT.

This clonotype has ten or more counts. J is TRBJ2-3 and V is TRBV5-1; 8 nucleotides agree with TRBD2. Germline lookup yields CDR1 SGHRS and CDR2 YFSETQ. The trim removed 0 bases at V and 4 bases at J, leaving 7 bases unmatched. The CDR3 is 16 residues long. In DNA, the CDR3 is TGCGCCAGCAGCTTGGCTTTAGCGGGGACATCAGATACGCAGTATTTT. Protein product: CASSLALAGTSDTQYF.

The table lists this clonotype with many counts. The chain carries TRBV12-3 or TRBV12-4 and TRBJ2-5, with 8 bases identical to TRBD2. The CDR3 sequence is 15 residues long. The V and J ends lost 10 bases and 2 bases, in that order; junction bases with no gene match: 12. CDR3 DNA sequence: TGTGCCACCGCCTCCACTAGCGGAGTACAAGAGACCCAGTACTTC. Protein: CATASTSGVQETQYF.

Many counts were recorded for this clonotype. CDR3 in amino acids: CASSAAGTGLMNQPQHF. The CDR3, as DNA: TGTGCCAGCAGTGCGGCCGGGACAGGGTTGATGAATCAGCCCCAGCATTTT. The rearrangement uses TRBV28 and TRBJ1-5; TRBD1 aligns across 9 bases. This CDR3 contains 17 residues. CDR1 is MDHEN and CDR2 is SYDVKM in the germline V gene. The J segment lost 4 bases and the V segment lost 5 bases, leaving 12 bases of the junction unmatched.

This clonotype was seen many times. The V call is TRBV10-3, the J call TRBJ2-3, with a possible D match to TRBD1 (7 bases). CDR3 size: 12 residues. The V and J ends lost 6 bases and 5 bases respectively, with 9 bases between them. The germline V gene encodes CDR1 ENHRY and CDR2 SYGVKD. CDR3 sequence reads: CAISRGEDTQYF. In DNA, the CDR3 is TGTGCCATCAGCAGGGGGGAAGATACGCAGTATTTT.

For this clonotype: A much larger clone sits a single nucleotide away, making a read error possible. V usage is TRBV19 and J usage is TRBJ2-1; TRBD2 matches 10 bases. Germline CDR1 is LNHDA and CDR2 is SQIVND (reference sequence). The CDR3 covers 15 residues. The V gene end was trimmed by 4 bases and the J gene end by 8 bases; junction bases not matched to a gene: 8. The CDR3 coding sequence is TGTGCCAGTAGTAGGCAAGCGGGGGGGCCGGATGAGCAGTTCTTC. Its protein product is CASSRQAGGPDEQFF.

This clonotype appeared a few times. Compared with germline, one end of the junction differs, possibly owing to a read error. V usage is TRBV5-4 and J usage is TRBJ1-4, with D maybe TRBD1 (5 bases). Germline CDR1 SGHNT, CDR2 YYREEE (reference sequence). CDR3 size: 14 residues. CDR3 residues: CASRPDSAIEKLSF. CDR3 in DNA: TGTGCCAGCAGACCAGACAGTGCGATCGAAAAACTGTCTTTT.

This clonotype was detected ten times or more. V usage is TRBV28 and J usage is TRBJ1-5, with D perhaps matching TRBD1 (5 bases). Germline V gene lookup returns CDR1 MDHEN and CDR2 SYDVKM. Trimming pared 6 bases from V and 1 base from J, leaving 7 bases between. CDR3 size: 13 residues. For the CDR3, the DNA is TGTGCCAGCAGCCGGGACAGCAATCAGCCCCAGCATTTT. Translating it yields CASSRDSNQPQHF. The full variable domain, in which reference TRBV28 and TRBJ1-5 provide the parts outside the CDR3, is DVKVTQSSRYLVKRTGEKVFLECVQDMDHENMFWYRQDPGLGLRLIYFSYDVKMKEKGDIPEGYSVSREKKERFSLILESASTNQTSMYLCASSRDSNQPQHFGDGTRLSIL.

This clonotype appeared a few times. CDR3 region: CSARDTGTATNEKLFF. DNA for the CDR3: TGCAGTGCTAGAGATACAGGGACCGCAACTAATGAAAAACTGTTTTTT. The rearrangement joins TRBV20-1 to TRBJ1-4, with D possibly TRBD1 on 6 matching bases. The CDR3 consists of 16 residues. V was shortened by 0 bases and J by 0 bases, with 11 bases between the two germline ends. CDR1 is DFQATT, CDR2 SNEGSKA, per germline (reference sequence).

As to this clonotype: This may come from a read error, since a much larger clone is one base off. The chain combines TRBV6-6 with TRBJ1-2; D remains unclear. The CDR3 extends over 12 amino acids. The germline CDR1 and CDR2 sequences are MNHNY and SVGAGI (reference sequence). The CDR3 sequence: CATTFSTYSYTF. CDR3 in DNA: TGTGCCACCACCTTCAGTACCTATAGCTACACCTTC.

The J gene is TRBJ2-7, the V gene TRBV2, with D possibly being TRBD1 (6 bases). The CDR3 is made up of 13 amino acids. V was pared by 5 bases and J by 3 bases, with 11 bases between. Germline values: CDR1 SNHLY, CDR2 FYNNEI. The CDR3 reads CASSPDSHYEQYF. The CDR3 DNA follows: TGTGCCAGCAGTCCGGACAGTCACTACGAGCAGTACTTC.

This clonotype was recorded many times. The J gene is TRBJ2-1, the V gene TRBV20-1; D is unresolved. This CDR3 has 13 amino acids. Trimming took 1 base from V and 8 from J, leaving 12 bases between them. Germline V gene data show CDR1 as DFQATT and CDR2 as SNEGSKA (reference sequence). CDR3 in amino acids: CSARVPLEDEQFF. CDR3 coding DNA: TGCAGTGCTAGAGTTCCTCTTGAGGATGAGCAGTTCTTC.

This clonotype has a single count. The rearrangement joins TRBV4-1 to TRBJ1-3; 8 bases align to TRBD1. Germline trimming cut 0 bases from V and 4 bases from J; bases unmatched to any gene: 2. The CDR3 length is 15 residues. Germline V lookup: CDR1 MGHRA, CDR2 YSYEKL. The CDR3 coding sequence is TGCGCCAGCAGCCAAGACAGGGGGCTCGGAAACACCATATATTTT. The encoded protein is CASSQDRGLGNTIYF.

This clonotype showed up just a few times. The V gene is TRBV28, the J gene TRBJ2-3, with TRBD2 matching 11 bases. CDR1 is MDHEN, CDR2 SYDVKM, per germline. Trimming at V came to 6 bases and at J to 6 bases, leaving 8 bases not matched to a gene. The CDR3 contains 15 residues. The CDR3 loop reads CASRLLAGGGDTQYF. The CDR3 DNA reads TGTGCCAGCAGACTTCTAGCGGGAGGAGGGGATACGCAGTATTTT.

The V and J genes are TRBV25-1 and TRBJ2-3; D unresolved. The CDR3 has 12 residues. Germline V gene lookup returns CDR1 MGHDK and CDR2 SYGVNS. With 7 bases removed from V and 2 bases from J, the gap between germline ends came to 7 bases. CDR3 sequence (DNA): TGTGCCAGCATGGGAAACACAGATACGCAGTATTTT. The encoded protein is CASMGNTDTQYF. The variable domain in full, with the rest retrieved from reference TRBV25-1 and TRBJ2-3, is EADIYQTPRYLVIGTGKKITLECSQTMGHDKMYWYQQDPGMELHLIHYSYGVNSTEKGDLSSESTVSRIRTEHFPLTLESARPSHTSQYLCASMGNTDTQYFGPGTRLTVL.

This clonotype was counted many times. This chain joins TRBV12-3 or TRBV12-4 and TRBJ1-1, with D maybe TRBD1 (5 bases). V lost 8 bases and J 0 bases, leaving 10 bases between the germline ends. This CDR3 contains 13 residues. The CDR3 protein is CASQGSMNTEAFF. DNA for the CDR3: TGTGCCAGCCAGGGCTCCATGAACACTGAAGCTTTCTTT.

This clonotype was seen only a few times. The chain couples TRBV30 to TRBJ2-1; TRBD2 matches 8 bases. This CDR3 contains 16 residues. Germline V lookup: CDR1 GTSNPN, CDR2 SVGIG (reference sequence). The J segment lost 8 bases and the V segment lost 0 bases, leaving 12 bases of the junction unmatched. CDR3 residues: CAWSVMGREGQYEQFF. CDR3 sequence (DNA): TGTGCCTGGAGTGTAATGGGCCGGGAGGGCCAGTATGAGCAGTTCTTC.

The chain uses TRBV20-1 and TRBJ2-2, with D possibly being TRBD1 (7 bases). V shed 5 bases and J shed 0 bases, with 10 bases lying between them. Germline V gene lookup returns CDR1 DFQATT and CDR2 SNEGSKA (reference sequence). This CDR3 comprises 14 residues. The CDR3 nucleotides are TGCAGTGCTGCGGGACAGCCGAACACCGGGGAGCTGTTTTTT. Amino acid sequence: CSAAGQPNTGELFF.

The chain carries TRBV19 and TRBJ2-1; TRBD2 matches 9 bases. Germline CDR1 and CDR2: LNHDA and SQIVND (reference sequence). This CDR3 has 15 residues. Trimming removed 5 bases from V and 5 bases from J; junction bases left unmatched: 7. In nucleotides, the CDR3 is TGTGCCAGTAGTCGTAGCGGGAGCCCCCACAATGAGCAGTTCTTC. Translating it yields CASSRSGSPHNEQFF.